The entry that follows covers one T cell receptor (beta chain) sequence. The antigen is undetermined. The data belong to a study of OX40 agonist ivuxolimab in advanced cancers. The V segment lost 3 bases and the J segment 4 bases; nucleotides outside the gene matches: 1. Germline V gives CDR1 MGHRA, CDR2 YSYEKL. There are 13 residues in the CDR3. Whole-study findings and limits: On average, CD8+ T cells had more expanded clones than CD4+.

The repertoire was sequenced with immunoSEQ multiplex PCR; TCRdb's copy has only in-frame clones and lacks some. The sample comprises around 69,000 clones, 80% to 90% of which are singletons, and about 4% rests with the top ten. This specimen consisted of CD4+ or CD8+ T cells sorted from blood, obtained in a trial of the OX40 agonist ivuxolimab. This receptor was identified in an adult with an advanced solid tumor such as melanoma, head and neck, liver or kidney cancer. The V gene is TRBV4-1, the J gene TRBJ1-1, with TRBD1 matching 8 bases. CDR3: CASSQTGVTEAFF. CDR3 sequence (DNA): TGCGCCAGCAGCCAGACAGGGGTCACTGAAGCTTTCTTT.